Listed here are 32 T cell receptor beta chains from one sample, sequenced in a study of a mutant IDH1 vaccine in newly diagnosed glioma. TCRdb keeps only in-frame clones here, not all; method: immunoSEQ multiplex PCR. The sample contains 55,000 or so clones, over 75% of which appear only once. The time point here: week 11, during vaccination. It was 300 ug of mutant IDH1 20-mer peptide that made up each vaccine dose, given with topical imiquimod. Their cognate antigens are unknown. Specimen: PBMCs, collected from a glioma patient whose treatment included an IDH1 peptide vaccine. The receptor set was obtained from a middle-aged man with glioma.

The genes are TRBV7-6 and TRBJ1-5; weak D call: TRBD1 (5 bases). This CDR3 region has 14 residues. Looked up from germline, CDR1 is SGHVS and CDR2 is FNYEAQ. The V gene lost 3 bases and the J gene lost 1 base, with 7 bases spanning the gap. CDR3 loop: CASSLGESNQPQHF. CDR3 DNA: TGTGCCAGCAGCTTGGGGGAGAGCAATCAGCCCCAGCATTTT.

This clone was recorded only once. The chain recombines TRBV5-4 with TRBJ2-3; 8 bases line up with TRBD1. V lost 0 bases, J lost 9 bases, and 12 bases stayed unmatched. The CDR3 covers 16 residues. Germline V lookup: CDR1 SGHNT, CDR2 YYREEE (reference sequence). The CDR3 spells CASSLAPGGAAGTQYF. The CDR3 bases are TGTGCCAGCAGCTTGGCCCCAGGGGGCGCCGCCGGGACGCAGTATTTT.

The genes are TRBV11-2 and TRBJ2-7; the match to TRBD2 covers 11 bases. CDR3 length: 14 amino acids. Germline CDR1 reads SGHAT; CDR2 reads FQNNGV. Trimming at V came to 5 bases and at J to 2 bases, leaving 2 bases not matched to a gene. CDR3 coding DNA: TGTGCCAGCAGCGTTAGCGGGGGGGCCTACGAGCAGTACTTC. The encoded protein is CASSVSGGAYEQYF.

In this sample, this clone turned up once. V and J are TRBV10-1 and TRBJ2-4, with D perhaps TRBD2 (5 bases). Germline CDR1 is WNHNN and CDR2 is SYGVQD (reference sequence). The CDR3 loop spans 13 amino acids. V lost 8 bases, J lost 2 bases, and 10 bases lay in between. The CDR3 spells CASGSVSKNIQYF. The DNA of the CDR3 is TGCGCCAGCGGGAGTGTTTCCAAAAACATTCAGTACTTC.

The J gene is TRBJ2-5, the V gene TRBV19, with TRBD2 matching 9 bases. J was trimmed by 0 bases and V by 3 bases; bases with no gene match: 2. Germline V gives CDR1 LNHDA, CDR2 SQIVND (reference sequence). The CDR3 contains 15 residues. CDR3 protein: CASSISGGYQETQYF. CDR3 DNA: TGTGCCAGTAGTATCAGCGGGGGGTACCAAGAGACCCAGTACTTC.

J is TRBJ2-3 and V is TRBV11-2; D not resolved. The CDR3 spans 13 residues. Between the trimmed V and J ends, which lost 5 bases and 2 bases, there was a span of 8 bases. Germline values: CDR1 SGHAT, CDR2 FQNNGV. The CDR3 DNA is TGTGCCAGCAGCCCCAAGATCACAGATACGCAGTATTTT. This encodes CASSPKITDTQYF.

CDR3 residues: CATSRVGGEYNEQFF. CDR3 nucleotide sequence: TGTGCCACCAGCAGAGTGGGAGGGGAATACAATGAGCAGTTCTTC. This chain joins TRBV15 and TRBJ2-1, with 7 bases fitting TRBD2. The CDR3 is made up of 15 amino acids. Germline V gene lookup returns CDR1 LNHNV and CDR2 YYDKDF (reference sequence). V was clipped by 1 base and J by 4 bases; unmatched bases: 4.

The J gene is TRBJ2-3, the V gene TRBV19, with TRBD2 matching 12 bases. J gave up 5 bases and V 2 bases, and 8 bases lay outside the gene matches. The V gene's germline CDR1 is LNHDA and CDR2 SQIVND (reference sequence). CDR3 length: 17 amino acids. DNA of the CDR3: TGTGCCAGTAGTATATTTCCTAGCGGGAGGGCCGGAGATACGCAGTATTTT. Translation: CASSIFPSGRAGDTQYF.

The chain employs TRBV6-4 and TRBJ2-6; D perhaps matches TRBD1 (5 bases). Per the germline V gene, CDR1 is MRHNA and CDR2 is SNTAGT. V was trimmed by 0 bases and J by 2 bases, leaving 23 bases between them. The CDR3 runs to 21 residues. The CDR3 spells CASSDSIGCGRAIPGANVLTF. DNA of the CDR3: TGTGCCAGCAGTGACTCTATTGGCTGCGGCAGGGCGATCCCTGGGGCCAACGTCCTGACTTTC.

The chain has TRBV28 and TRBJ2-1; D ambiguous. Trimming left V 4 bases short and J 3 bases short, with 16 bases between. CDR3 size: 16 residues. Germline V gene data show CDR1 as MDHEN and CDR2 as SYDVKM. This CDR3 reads CASSSLTPGVYNEQFF. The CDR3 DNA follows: TGTGCCAGCAGTTCACTCACCCCAGGAGTCTACAATGAGCAGTTCTTC.

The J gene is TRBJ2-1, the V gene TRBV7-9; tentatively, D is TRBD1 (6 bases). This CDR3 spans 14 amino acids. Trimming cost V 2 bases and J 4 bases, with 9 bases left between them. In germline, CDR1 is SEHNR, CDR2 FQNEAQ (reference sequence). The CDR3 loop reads CASSLRDTYNEQFF. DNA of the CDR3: TGTGCCAGCAGCTTACGGGACACTTACAATGAGCAGTTCTTC.

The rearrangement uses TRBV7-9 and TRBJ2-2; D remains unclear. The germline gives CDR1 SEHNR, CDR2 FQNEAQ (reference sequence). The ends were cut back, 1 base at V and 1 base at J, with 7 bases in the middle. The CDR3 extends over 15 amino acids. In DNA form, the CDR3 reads TGTGCCAGCAGCTTAGACGTCCAGAACACCGGGGAGCTGTTTTTT. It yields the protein CASSLDVQNTGELFF.

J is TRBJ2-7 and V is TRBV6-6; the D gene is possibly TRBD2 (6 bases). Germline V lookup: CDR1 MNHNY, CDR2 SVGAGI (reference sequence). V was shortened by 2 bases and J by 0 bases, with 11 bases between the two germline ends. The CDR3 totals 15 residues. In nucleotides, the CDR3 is TGTGCCAGCAGTTACCGGGAGAGTACCTCCTACGAGCAGTACTTC. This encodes CASSYRESTSYEQYF.

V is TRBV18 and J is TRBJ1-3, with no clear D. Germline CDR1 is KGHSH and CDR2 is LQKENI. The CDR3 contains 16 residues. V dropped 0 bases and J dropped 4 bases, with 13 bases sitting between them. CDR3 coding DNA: TGTGCCAGCTCACCACCGTCCGGAATAGCAGGAAACACCATATATTTT. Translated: CASSPPSGIAGNTIYF.

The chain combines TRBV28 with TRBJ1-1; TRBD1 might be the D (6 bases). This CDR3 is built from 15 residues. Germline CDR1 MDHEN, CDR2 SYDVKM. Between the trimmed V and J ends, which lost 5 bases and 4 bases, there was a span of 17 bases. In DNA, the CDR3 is TGTGCCAGCAGTCACACCGGGACAACGGGCACTGAAGCTTTCTTT. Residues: CASSHTGTTGTEAFF.

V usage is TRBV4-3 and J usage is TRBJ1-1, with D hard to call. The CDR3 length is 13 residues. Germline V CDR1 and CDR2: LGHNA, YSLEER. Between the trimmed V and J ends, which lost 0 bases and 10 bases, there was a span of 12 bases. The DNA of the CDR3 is TGCGCCAGCAGCCAAGATTCCTCGGGGAGAGCTTTCTTT. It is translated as CASSQDSSGRAFF.

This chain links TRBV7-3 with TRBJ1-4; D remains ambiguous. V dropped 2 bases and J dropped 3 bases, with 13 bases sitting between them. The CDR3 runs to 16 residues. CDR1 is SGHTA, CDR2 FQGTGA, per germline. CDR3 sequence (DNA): TGTGCCAGCAGCTTATCCCCGGTTTCGTCTAATGAAAAACTGTTTTTT. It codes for CASSLSPVSSNEKLFF. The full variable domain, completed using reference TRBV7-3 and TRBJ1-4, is GAGVSQTPSNKVTEKGKYVELRCDPISGHTALYWYRQSLGQGPEFLIYFQGTGAADDSGLPNDRFFAVRPEGSVSTLKIQRTERGDSAVYLCASSLSPVSSNEKLFFGSGTQLSVL.

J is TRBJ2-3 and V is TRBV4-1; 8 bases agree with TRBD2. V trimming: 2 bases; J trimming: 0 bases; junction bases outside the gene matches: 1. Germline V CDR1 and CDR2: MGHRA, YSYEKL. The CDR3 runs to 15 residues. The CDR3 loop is CASSQRGGSTDTQYF. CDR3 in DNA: TGCGCCAGCAGCCAACGGGGGGGGAGCACAGATACGCAGTATTTT.

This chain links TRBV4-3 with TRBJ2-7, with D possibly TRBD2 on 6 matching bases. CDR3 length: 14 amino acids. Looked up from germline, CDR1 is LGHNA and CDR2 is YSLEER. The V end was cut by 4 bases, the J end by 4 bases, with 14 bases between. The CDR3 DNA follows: TGCGCCAGCAGCCCTCTGGCGGCGGGATACGAGCAGTACTTC. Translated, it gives CASSPLAAGYEQYF.

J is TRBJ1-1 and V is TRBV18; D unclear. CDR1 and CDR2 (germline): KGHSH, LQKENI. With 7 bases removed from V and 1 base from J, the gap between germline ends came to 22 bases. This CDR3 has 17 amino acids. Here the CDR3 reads CASFYSVAQSRNTEAFF. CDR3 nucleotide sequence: TGTGCCAGCTTTTATTCCGTGGCACAGTCTCGGAACACTGAAGCTTTCTTT.

CDR3 residues: CASSLDVLASGDTQYF. CDR3 sequence (DNA): TGTGCCAGCAGCTTGGATGTACTAGCCAGCGGAGATACGCAGTATTTT. The chain joins TRBV5-4 to TRBJ2-3, with D maybe TRBD2 (6 bases). The ends were cut back, 0 bases at V and 5 bases at J, with 16 bases in the middle. The CDR3 is 16 residues long. Germline CDR1 and CDR2: SGHNT and YYREEE (reference sequence).

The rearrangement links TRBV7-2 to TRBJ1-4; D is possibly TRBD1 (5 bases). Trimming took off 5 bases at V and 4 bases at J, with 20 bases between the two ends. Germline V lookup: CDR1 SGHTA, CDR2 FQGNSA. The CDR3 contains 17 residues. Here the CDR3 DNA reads TGTGCCAGCAGCCCATTCATTGGGGGGAGAATTAATGAAAAACTGTTTTTT. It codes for CASSPFIGGRINEKLFF.

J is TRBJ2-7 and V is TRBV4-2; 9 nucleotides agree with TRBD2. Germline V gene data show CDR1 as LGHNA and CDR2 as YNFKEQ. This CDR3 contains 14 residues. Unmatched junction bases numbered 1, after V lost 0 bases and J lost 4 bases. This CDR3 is CASSQEAGGYEQYF. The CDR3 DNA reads TGTGCCAGCAGCCAAGAAGCGGGGGGATACGAGCAGTACTTC.

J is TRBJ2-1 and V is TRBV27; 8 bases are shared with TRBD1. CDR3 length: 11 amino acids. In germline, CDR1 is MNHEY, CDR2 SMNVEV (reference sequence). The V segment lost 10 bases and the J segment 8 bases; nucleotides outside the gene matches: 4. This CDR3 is CATDRGDEQFF. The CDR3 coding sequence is TGTGCCACTGACAGGGGCGATGAGCAGTTCTTC.

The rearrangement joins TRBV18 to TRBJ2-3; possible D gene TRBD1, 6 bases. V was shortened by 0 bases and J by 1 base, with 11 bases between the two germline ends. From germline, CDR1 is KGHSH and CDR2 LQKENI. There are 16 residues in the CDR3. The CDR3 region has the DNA TGTGCCAGCTCACCACCGGCTGACAGGCGCACAGATACGCAGTATTTT. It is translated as CASSPPADRRTDTQYF.

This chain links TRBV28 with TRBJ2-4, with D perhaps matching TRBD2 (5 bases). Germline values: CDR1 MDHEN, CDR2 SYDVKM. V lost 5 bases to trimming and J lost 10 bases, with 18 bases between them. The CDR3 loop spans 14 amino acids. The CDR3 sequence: CASSGETGLNIQYF. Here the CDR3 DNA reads TGTGCCAGCAGTGGGGAAACTGGACTCAATATTCAGTACTTC.

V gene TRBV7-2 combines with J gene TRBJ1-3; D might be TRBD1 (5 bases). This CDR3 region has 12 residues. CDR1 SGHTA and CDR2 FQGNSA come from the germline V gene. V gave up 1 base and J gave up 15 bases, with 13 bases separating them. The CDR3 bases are TGTGCCAGCAGCTTAGAACCGGGACCCTCATATTTT. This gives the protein CASSLEPGPSYF.

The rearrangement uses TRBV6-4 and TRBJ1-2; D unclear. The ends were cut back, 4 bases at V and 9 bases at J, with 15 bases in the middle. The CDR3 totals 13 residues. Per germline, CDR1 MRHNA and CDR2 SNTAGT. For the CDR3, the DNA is TGTGCCAGCAGTGTAGACCCAACCACAAGCTACACCTTC. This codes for CASSVDPTTSYTF.

The CDR3: CASSHKAGSEQYF. The CDR3 DNA reads TGCGCCAGCAGCCACAAGGCAGGGAGCGAGCAGTACTTC. The genes are TRBV10-1 and TRBJ2-7; D could derive from TRBD1 or TRBD2 (5 bases each). The CDR3 is 13 residues long. The germline CDR1 and CDR2 sequences are WNHNN and SYGVQD (reference sequence). V shed 6 bases and J shed 6 bases, with 15 bases lying between them.

The chain's CDR3 is CASSPTGTWGFYEQYF. CDR3 bases: TGTGCCAGCAGCCCAACCGGGACATGGGGGTTCTACGAGCAGTACTTC. This rearrangement joins TRBV14 to TRBJ2-5, with a possible D match to TRBD1 (6 bases). The DNA matches TRBJ2-7 better at its end, which makes the J call doubtful. Germline values: CDR1 SGHDN, CDR2 FVKESK. This CDR3 comprises 16 residues.

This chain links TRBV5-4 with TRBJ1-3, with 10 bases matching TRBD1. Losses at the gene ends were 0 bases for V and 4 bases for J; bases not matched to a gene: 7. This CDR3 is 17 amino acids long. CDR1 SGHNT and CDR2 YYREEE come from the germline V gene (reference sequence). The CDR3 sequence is CASSLGGGQGSGNTIYF. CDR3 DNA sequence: TGTGCCAGCAGCTTGGGGGGGGGACAGGGGAGCGGAAACACCATATATTTT.

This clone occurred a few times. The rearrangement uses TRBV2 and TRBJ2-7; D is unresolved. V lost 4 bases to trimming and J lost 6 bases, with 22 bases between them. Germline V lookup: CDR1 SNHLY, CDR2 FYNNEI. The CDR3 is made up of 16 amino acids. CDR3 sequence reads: CASSGYISGQLGEQYF. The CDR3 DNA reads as TGTGCCAGCAGTGGGTATATCTCCGGGCAGTTGGGCGAGCAGTACTTC.